This is a list of T cell receptor beta chains from one sample in a study of CD8 T cells in Susac syndrome. Via MiXCR, TCRdb re-called the immunoSEQ multiplex PCR reads, giving one row per CDR3 protein. Altogether 150,000 or so distinct CDR3 sequences are present, around 95% being singletons, with the ten largest covering around 0.21%. The sequencing input was CD8+ T cells from PBMCs. All receptors derive from a human donor with multiple sclerosis. CDR3s include the opening cysteine and the closing phenylalanine or tryptophan. Each record gives: V gene, clone size, J gene, D gene, CDR3 protein, CDR3 DNA. D genes are given only for firm matches. Clone size is stated in some rows and not others, as once, few, many or a class when expanded.

>TRBV7-9|-|TRBJ1-2|TRBD1
CASSSKRGTGVPPLYGYTF
TGTGCCAGCAGCTCGAAGCGAGGGACAGGGGTCCCCCCGCTCTATGGCTACACCTTC
>TRBV2|-|TRBJ2-2|TRBD1
CASRTGTGTGELFF
TGTGCCAGCAGAACAGGGACAGGCACCGGGGAGCTGTTTTTT
>TRBV3-1|once|TRBJ1-1|-
CASSLLIQGENTEAFF
TGTGCCAGCAGCCTTCTGATACAGGGAGAGAACACTGAAGCTTTCTTT
>TRBV9|-|TRBJ1-5|-
CASSVEGATQPQHF
TGTGCCAGCAGCGTGGAGGGAGCCACTCAGCCCCAGCATTTT
>TRBV29-1|once|TRBJ2-7|TRBD1
CSVEDRGKYEQYF
TGCAGCGTTGAGGACAGGGGGAAGTACGAGCAGTACTTC
>TRBV20-1|-|TRBJ1-1|-
CSARPSGNTEAFF
TGCAGTGCCAGACCCTCGGGGAACACTGAAGCTTTCTTT
>TRBV14|-|TRBJ2-1|TRBD1
CASSIGQGAWNEQFF
TGTGCCAGCAGCATAGGACAGGGGGCTTGGAATGAGCAGTTCTTC
>TRBV19|-|TRBJ2-7|TRBD1
CASRKTGDRGHEQYF
TGTGCCAGTAGAAAAACCGGAGACAGGGGCCACGAGCAGTACTTC
>TRBV3-1|-|TRBJ1-1|-
CASSYGARVGDTEAFF
TGTGCCAGCAGCTATGGTGCCCGGGTCGGGGACACTGAAGCTTTCTTT
>TRBV27|-|TRBJ1-5|-
CASSLGAGVGNQPQHF
TGTGCCAGCAGTTTGGGGGCAGGGGTTGGCAATCAGCCCCAGCATTTT
>TRBV20-1|-|TRBJ1-2|TRBD1
CSARGTAGYTF
TGCAGTGCGAGGGGGACAGCCGGCTACACCTTC
>TRBV7-9|-|TRBJ2-7|-
CASSLVLTAPYEQYF
TGTGCCAGCAGCTTAGTACTGACAGCCCCCTACGAGCAGTACTTC
>TRBV27|once|TRBJ1-1|TRBD1
CASTGQGNTEAFF
TGTGCCAGCACCGGACAGGGGAACACTGAAGCTTTCTTT
>TRBV7-3|-|TRBJ2-5|-
CASSSLGGGRETQYF
TGTGCCAGCAGCTCCTTGGGAGGGGGCCGTGAGACCCAGTACTTC